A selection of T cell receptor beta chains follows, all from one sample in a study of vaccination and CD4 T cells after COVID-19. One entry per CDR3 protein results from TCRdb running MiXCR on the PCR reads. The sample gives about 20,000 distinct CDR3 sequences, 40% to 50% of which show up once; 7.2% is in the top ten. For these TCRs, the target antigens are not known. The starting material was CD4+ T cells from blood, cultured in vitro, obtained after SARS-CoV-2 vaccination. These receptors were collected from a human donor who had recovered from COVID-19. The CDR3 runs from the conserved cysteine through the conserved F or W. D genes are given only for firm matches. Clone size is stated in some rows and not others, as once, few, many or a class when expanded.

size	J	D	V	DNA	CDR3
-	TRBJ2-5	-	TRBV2	TGTGCCAGCACTCGTGACAATGGAGAGACCCAGTACTTC	CASTRDNGETQYF
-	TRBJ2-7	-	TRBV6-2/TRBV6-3	TGTGCCAGCAGTTACTCGACGGTGGGCTCCTACGAGCAGTACTTC	CASSYSTVGSYEQYF
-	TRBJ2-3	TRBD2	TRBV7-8	TGTGCCAGCAGCCCGACTAGCGGGGGGGCCGGCACAGATACGCAGTATTTT	CASSPTSGGAGTDTQYF
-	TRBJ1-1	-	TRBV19	TGTGCCAGTAGTTCAAACATGAACACTGAAGCTTTCTTT	CASSSNMNTEAFF
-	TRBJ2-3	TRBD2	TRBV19	TGTGCCAGTAGTATACAACGGGGACTAGCGGGGCCTCGGGATACGCAGTATTTT	CASSIQRGLAGPRDTQYF
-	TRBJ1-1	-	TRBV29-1	TGCAGCGTGACGAACCCGGAGGGCCACACTGAAGCTTTCTTT	CSVTNPEGHTEAFF
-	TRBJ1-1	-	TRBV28	TGTGCCAGCAGTTTCGGGGGTTCTGAAGCTTTCTTT	CASSFGGSEAFF
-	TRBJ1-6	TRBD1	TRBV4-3	TGCGCCAGCAGCCAAAGGTGGGGAACTAATTGGGGACAGGGGGATTCACCCCTCCACTTT	CASSQRWGTNWGQGDSPLHF
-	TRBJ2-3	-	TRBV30	TGTGCCTGGAGCCTTGGGCAGGGGAGCACAGATACGCAGTATTTT	CAWSLGQGSTDTQYF
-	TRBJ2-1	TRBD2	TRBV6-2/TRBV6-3	TGTGCCAGCAGCTATCCCGCTAGCGGGAAATACAATGAGCAGTTCTTC	CASSYPASGKYNEQFF
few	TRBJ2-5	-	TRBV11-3	TGTGCCAGCAGCCCCGGGAAGAGGGGGGAGACCCAGTACTTC	CASSPGKRGETQYF
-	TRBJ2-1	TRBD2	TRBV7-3	TGTGCCAGCAGCTTACTAGCGGGGGAGTACAATGAGCAGTTCTTC	CASSLLAGEYNEQFF
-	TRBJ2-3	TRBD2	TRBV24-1	TGTGCCACCAGTGACAAGGGACTAGCGGCGGCGCAGTATTTT	CATSDKGLAAAQYF
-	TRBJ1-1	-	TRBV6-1	TGTGCCAGCAGAGCCACCGGGTTGGCTTTCTTT	CASRATGLAFF
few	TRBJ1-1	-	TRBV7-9	TGTGCCAGCAGCCCGCACGTGGGGCATACTGAAGCTTTCTTT	CASSPHVGHTEAFF
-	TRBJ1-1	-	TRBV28	TGTGCCAGCAGCCGTAACACCCAATTGAACACTGAAGCTTTCTTT	CASSRNTQLNTEAFF
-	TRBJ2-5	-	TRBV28	TGTGCCAGCAGCCTCGGACCCAAGTGGGAGACCCAGTACTTC	CASSLGPKWETQYF
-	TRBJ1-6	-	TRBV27	TGTGCCAGCAGTTTTCGGGGGGACGGTAATTCACCCCTCCACTTT	CASSFRGDGNSPLHF
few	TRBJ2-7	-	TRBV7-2	TGTGCCAGCAGCTCGGGACCAAAGCAGTACTTC	CASSSGPKQYF
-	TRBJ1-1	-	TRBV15	TGTGCCACCAGCAGGGATACCGGGATCTTGGCTGAAGCTTTCTTT	CATSRDTGILAEAFF
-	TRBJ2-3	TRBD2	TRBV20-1	TGCAGTACGGAGCGGGGGGGCACAGATACGCAGTATTTT	CSTERGGTDTQYF
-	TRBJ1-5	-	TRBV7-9	TGTGCCAGCAGCTTAGACAATCAGCCCCAGCATTTT	CASSLDNQPQHF
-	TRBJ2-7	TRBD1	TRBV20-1	TGCAGTGCTAGGGGCGGGACAGGGGCGTACGAGCAGTACTTC	CSARGGTGAYEQYF
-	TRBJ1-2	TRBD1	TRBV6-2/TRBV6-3	TGTGCCAGCAGGACACAGGGGGTGCGAGGCTATGGCTACACCTTC	CASRTQGVRGYGYTF
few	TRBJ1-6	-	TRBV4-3	TGCGCCAGCAGCCAAGATCCGGGAACACCCCTCCACTTT	CASSQDPGTPLHF
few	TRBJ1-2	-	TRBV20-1	TGCAGTGCTAGTAGGGATGGCTACACCTTC	CSASRDGYTF
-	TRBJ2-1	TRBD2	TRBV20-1	TGCAGTGCTAGCGGGAGAAATAGCGGGGGGTCTGGTGAGCAGTTCTTC	CSASGRNSGGSGEQFF
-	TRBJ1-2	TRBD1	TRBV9	TGTGCCAGCAGCGTGGGGGACAGTAACTATGGCTACACCTTC	CASSVGDSNYGYTF
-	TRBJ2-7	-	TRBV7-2	TGTGCCAGCAGCCTAGAGTGGGGGGCGTCCTACGAGCAGTACTTC	CASSLEWGASYEQYF
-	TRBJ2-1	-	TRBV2	TGTGCCAGCAGTGGGTTCATACAGGGTCGCTACAATGAGCAGTTCTTC	CASSGFIQGRYNEQFF
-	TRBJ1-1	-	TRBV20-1	TGCAGTGCTAGAGATTCCCACAGGGCGAACACTGAAGCTTTCTTT	CSARDSHRANTEAFF
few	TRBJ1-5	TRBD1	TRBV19	TGTGCCAGTAGTTCAGAGACAGGGGGCCAGCCCCAGCATTTT	CASSSETGGQPQHF
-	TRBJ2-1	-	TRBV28	TGTGCCAGCAGTTTTTTGTCTCCAGGGGAGCAGTTCTTC	CASSFLSPGEQFF
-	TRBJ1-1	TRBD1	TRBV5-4	TGTGCCAGCAGCCGGGGCGGGACAGCATTAAACACTGAAGCTTTCTTT	CASSRGGTALNTEAFF
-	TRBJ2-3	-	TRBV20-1	TGCAGTGCCAAGCGGGACAGAACCTTTTCGGAAGATACGCAGTATTTT	CSAKRDRTFSEDTQYF
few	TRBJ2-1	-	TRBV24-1	TGTGCCACCAGTGATGGGAACCCTCGGGGTGAGCAGTTCTTC	CATSDGNPRGEQFF
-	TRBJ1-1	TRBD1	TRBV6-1	TGTGCCAGCAGTGCCGAACAGGGGCGCACTGAAGCTTTCTTT	CASSAEQGRTEAFF
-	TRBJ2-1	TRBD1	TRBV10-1	TGCGCCAGCAGCGAAGGGACAGGGGGCGGGAATGAGCAGTTCTTC	CASSEGTGGGNEQFF
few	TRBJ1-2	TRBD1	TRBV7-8	TGTGCCAGCAGCTTAGGGCCGACAGGGAGGGGCTATGGCTACACCTTC	CASSLGPTGRGYGYTF
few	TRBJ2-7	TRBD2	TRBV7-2	TGTGCCAGCAGCTTTAGCGGGAGGGCCACCTACGAGCAGTACTTC	CASSFSGRATYEQYF
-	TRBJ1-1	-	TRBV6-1	TGTGCCAGCAGTGTGGGAGGATCTCTCGAAGCTTTCTTT	CASSVGGSLEAFF
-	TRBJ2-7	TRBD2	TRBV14	TGTGCCAGCAGCCAAGCCCGCCTGGGGGGGTACGAGCAGTACTTC	CASSQARLGGYEQYF
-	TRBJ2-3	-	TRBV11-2	TGTGCCAGCAGCTTTGGGGATACGCAGTATTTT	CASSFGDTQYF
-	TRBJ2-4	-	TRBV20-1	TGCAGTGCTAGAAGTCAGCAAAACAAAAACATTCAGTACTTC	CSARSQQNKNIQYF
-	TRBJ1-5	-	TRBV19	TGTGCCAGTAGTTTCGGGGGGCAGCCCCAGCATTTT	CASSFGGQPQHF
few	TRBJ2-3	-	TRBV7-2	TGTGCCAGCAGCTTCCCCGGGGGCACAGATACGCAGTATTTT	CASSFPGGTDTQYF
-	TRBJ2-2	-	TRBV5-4	TGTGCCAGCAGCCTGGGAACTAGCACTTACACCGGGGAGCTGTTTTTT	CASSLGTSTYTGELFF
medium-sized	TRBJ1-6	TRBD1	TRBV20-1	TGCAGTGCTAGAGATCCCACAGGGGGAAGGAGATATAATTCACCCCTCCACTTT	CSARDPTGGRRYNSPLHF
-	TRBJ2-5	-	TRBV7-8	TGTGCCAGCAGCTTAGCGAACAGGGTAGGAGAGACCCAGTACTTC	CASSLANRVGETQYF
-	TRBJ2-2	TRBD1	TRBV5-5	TGTGCCAGCAGCTGGATCCCTGCAGGGGGCACCGGGGAGCTGTTTTTT	CASSWIPAGGTGELFF
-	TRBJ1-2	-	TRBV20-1	TGCAGTGCGACCCCGGGGGGGTCCTATGGCTACACCTTC	CSATPGGSYGYTF
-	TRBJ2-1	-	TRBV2	TGTGCCAGCAGGGGCCCAAACTCGATGGGTGAGCAGTTCTTC	CASRGPNSMGEQFF
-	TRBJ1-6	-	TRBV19	TGTGCCAGTAGTACAGACACGCTTAATTCACCCCTCCACTTT	CASSTDTLNSPLHF